The 2 T cell receptor beta chains reported below all come from one sample, sequenced in a study of blood T cell repertoires in COVID-19. The method was immunoSEQ multiplex PCR; TCRdb's version includes in-frame clones alone and lacks a portion of them. There are some 270,000 clones in the sample; around 90% occur only once, and roughly 2.2% lies in the top ten. The specimen was peripheral blood. Every receptor here comes from a man aged 50-59 years with acute or convalescent COVID-19.

V and J are TRBV10-1 and TRBJ2-7, with D possibly being TRBD2 (6 bases). CDR1 is WNHNN, CDR2 SYGVQD, per germline (reference sequence). The V and J ends lost 6 bases and 5 bases respectively, with 14 bases between them. The CDR3 is 13 residues long. Here the CDR3 reads CASSSSGGNEQYF. The CDR3 DNA follows: TGCGCCAGCAGCAGCTCCGGGGGAAACGAGCAGTACTTC.

V usage is TRBV18 and J usage is TRBJ1-6; 7 bases are a match to TRBD1. V shed 11 bases, J shed 5 bases, and the junction held 9 bases outside the gene matches. The V gene's germline CDR1 is KGHSH and CDR2 LQKENI. CDR3 length equals 14 residues. The CDR3 here is CAASPGQHNSPLHF. CDR3 sequence (DNA): TGTGCCGCGTCCCCGGGACAGCATAATTCACCCCTCCACTTT.